This is a list of T cell receptor beta chains from one sample in a study of T cell repertoires in cytomegalovirus infection. One entry per CDR3 protein, called by TCRdb with MiXCR from the reads. The table shows 150,000 to 200,000 distinct CDR3 sequences, with approximately 19% occurring only once. The sequencing input was PBMCs. These receptors all stem from a human donor in good health (CMV status not recorded). Some clones in this sample may be carry-over from other donors' samples. CDR3s include the opening cysteine and the closing phenylalanine or tryptophan. Each record gives: J gene, V gene, CDR3 protein.

>TRBJ1-1|TRBV12-3/TRBV12-4
CASSGQEGSEAFF
>TRBJ1-6|TRBV9
CASSPDGDNSPLHF
>TRBJ2-1|TRBV29-1
CSVSVGGLAMNEQFF
>TRBJ2-1|TRBV28
CASSMPGQHNEQFF
>TRBJ2-2|TRBV19
CASSMRRTGELFF
>TRBJ2-1|TRBV27
CASSLSNFYNEQFF
>TRBJ1-2|TRBV20-1
CSARTGSSYGYTF
>TRBJ1-6|TRBV20-1
CSARDTTQGFGSPLHF
>TRBJ2-7|TRBV11-3
CASSKLVDGEQYF
>TRBJ2-3|TRBV19
CASSPRDRGSLQDTQYF
>TRBJ2-2|TRBV7-2
CASSLDRVTGELFF
>TRBJ2-7|TRBV5-1
CASSPQWASYEQYF
>TRBJ2-1|TRBV10-1
CASSEKQGGVEQFF
>TRBJ1-1|TRBV7-6
CASSSPGQLEAFF
>TRBJ2-1|TRBV7-2
CASSSGGAGPNEQFF
>TRBJ1-2|TRBV28
CASSWAGTGGAGGYTF
>TRBJ2-3|TRBV7-8
CASSRTGTPNLDTQYF
>TRBJ2-3|TRBV5-4
CASRMSIAGRTDTQYF
>TRBJ1-1|TRBV15
CATSRGRTRNTEAFF
>TRBJ2-2|TRBV7-2
CASRLDPGELFF
>TRBJ1-2|TRBV19
CATGTGFPLNYGYTF
>TRBJ1-1|TRBV6-2/TRBV6-3
CASSYHTMNTEAFF
>TRBJ1-1|TRBV7-3
CASSPGTGRYAFF
>TRBJ1-1|TRBV7-2
CASSSNPWGTEAFF
>TRBJ2-2|TRBV7-8
CASVAGQGNTGELFF
>TRBJ1-1|TRBV7-2
CASSSTPNWNTQAFF
>TRBJ2-5|TRBV7-8
CASSVHLRAETQYF
>TRBJ2-2|TRBV29-1
CSVGTYANTGELFF
>TRBJ2-1|TRBV7-8
CASSLAGQPSYEQFF
>TRBJ1-1|TRBV28
CASGPGGPLNTEAFF
>TRBJ1-1|TRBV11-1
CASSLGTGGGEASF